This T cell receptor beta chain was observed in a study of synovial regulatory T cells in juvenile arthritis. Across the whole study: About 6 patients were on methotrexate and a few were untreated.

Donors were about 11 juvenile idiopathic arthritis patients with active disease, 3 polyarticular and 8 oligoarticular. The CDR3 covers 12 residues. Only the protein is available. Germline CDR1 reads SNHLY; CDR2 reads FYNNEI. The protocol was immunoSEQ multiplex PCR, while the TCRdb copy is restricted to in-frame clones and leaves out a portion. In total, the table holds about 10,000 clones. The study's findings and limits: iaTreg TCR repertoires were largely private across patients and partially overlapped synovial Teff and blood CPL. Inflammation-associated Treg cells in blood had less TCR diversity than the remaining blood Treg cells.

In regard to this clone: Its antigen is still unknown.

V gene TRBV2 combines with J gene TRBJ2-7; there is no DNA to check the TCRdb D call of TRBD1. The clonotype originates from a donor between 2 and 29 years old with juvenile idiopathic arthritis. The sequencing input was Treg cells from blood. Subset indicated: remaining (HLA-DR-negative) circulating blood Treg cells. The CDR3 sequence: CASNLVRGEQYF.